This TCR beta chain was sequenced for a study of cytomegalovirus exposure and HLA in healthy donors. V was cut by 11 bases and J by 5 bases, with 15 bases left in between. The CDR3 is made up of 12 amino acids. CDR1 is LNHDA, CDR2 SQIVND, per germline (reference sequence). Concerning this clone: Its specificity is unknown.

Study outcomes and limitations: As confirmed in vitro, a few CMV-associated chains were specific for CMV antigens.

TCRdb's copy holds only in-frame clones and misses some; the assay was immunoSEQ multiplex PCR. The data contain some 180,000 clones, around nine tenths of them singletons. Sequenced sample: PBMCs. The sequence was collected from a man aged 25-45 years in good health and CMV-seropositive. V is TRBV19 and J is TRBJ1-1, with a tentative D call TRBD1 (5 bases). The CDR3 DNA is TGTGCCGCCTCGGGGGGGTATACTGAAGCTTTCTTT. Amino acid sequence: CAASGGYTEAFF.